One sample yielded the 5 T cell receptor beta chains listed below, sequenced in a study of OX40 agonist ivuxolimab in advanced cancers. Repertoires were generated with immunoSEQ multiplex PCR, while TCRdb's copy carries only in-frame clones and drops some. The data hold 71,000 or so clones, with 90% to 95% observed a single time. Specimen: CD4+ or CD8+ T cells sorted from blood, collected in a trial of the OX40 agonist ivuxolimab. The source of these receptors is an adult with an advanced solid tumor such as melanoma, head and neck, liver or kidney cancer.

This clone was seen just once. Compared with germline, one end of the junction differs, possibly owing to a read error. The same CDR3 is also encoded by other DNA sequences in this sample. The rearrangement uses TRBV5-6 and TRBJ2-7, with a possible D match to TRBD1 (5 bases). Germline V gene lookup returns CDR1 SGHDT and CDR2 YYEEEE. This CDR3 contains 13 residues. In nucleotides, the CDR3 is TGTGCCAGCAGCTTCCAGGGAATATACGAACAGTACTTC. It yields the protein CASSFQGIYEQYF.

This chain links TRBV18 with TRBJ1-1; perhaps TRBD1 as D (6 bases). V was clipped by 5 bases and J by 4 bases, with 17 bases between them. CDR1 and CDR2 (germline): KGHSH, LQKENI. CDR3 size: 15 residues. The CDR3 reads CASSLGAGLSTEAFF. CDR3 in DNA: TGTGCCAGCTCATTGGGGGCAGGGTTGAGCACTGAAGCTTTCTTT.

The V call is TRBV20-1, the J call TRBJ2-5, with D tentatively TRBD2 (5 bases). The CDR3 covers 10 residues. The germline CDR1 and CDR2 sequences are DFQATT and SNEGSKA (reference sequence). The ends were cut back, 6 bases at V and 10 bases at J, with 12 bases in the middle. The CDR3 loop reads CSAGRGHQYF. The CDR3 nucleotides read TGCAGTGCAGGCCGAGGGCACCAGTACTTC.

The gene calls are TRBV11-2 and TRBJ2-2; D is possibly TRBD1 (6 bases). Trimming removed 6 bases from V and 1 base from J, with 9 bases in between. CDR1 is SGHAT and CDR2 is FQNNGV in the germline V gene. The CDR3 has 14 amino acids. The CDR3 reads CASRWDKNTGELFF. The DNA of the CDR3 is TGTGCCAGCAGATGGGACAAGAACACCGGGGAGCTGTTTTTT. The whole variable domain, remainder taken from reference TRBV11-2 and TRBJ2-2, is EAGVAQSPRYKIIEKRQSVAFWCNPISGHATLYWYQQILGQGPKLLIQFQNNGVVDDSQLPKDRFSAERLKGVDSTLKIQPAKLEDSAVYLCASRWDKNTGELFFGEGSRLTVL.

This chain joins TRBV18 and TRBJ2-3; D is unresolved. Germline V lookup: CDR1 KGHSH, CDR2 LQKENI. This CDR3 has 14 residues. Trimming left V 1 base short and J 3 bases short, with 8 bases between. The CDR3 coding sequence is TGTGCCAGCTCACCACTTATAGGAACAGATACGCAGTATTTT. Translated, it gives CASSPLIGTDTQYF. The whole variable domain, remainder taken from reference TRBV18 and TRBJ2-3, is NAGVMQNPRHLVRRRGQEARLRCSPMKGHSHVYWYRQLPEEGLKFMVYLQKENIIDESGMPKERFSAEFPKEGPSILRIQQVVRGDSAAYFCASSPLIGTDTQYFGPGTRLTVL.